The present entry profiles one TCR beta chain with its context. Its specificity is unknown. The adjacent lung that was sampled lay at least 2 cm from the tumor margin and showed no atypia. The data stem from a study of T cells in localized non-small cell lung cancer. Study-wide results and limits: It remains possible that heterogeneity exists, since only one tumor region was sequenced. Appearance in adjacent lung was seen for a median 57 of the top 100 tumor clones. A denser population of T cells in blood accompanied longer overall survival.

The germline CDR1 and CDR2 sequences are SGDLS and YYNGEE. Trimming cost V 0 bases and J 6 bases, with 7 bases left between them. The CDR3 contains 13 residues. TCRdb's copy holds only in-frame clones and misses some; the assay was immunoSEQ multiplex PCR. Of around 2,000 clones in the sample, roughly 20% were seen once. This specimen consisted of normal lung tissue next to the tumor, obtained before any cancer treatment. This sequence was found in a man between 40 and 69 years old with stage I squamous cell lung carcinoma. The rearrangement joins TRBV9 to TRBJ2-1; no clear D. CDR3 sequence (DNA): TGTGCCAGCAGCGTAGATCTTGTCAATGAGCAGTTCTTC. Its translation: CASSVDLVNEQFF.